A single sample gave rise to the 21 T cell receptor beta chains below, sequenced in a study of blood T cells in healthy people across ages. A second PCR, run for about 7 to 11 cycles, used a sample-barcoded 5' primer plus a J-beta primer mix. TCRdb itself ran the 5' RACE reads through MiXCR, one entry per CDR3 protein. The table records some 750,000 distinct CDR3 sequences, roughly 20% of them present only once. The sample comprised blood. Receptors originate from a man aged 65-85 years in good health.

This clonotype was found a few times. The chain recombines TRBV28 with TRBJ2-7, with TRBD2 as a possible D gene (6 bases). From germline, CDR1 is MDHEN and CDR2 SYDVKM. The CDR3 totals 18 residues. V lost 7 bases, J lost 0 bases, and 25 bases lay in between. The CDR3 protein is CASTTVAGGISSSYEQYF. CDR3 coding DNA: TGTGCCAGCACCACCGTGGCTGGGGGGATCTCTAGCTCCTACGAGCAGTACTTC.

This clonotype was observed at least ten times. The rearrangement uses TRBV7-9 and TRBJ2-5; tentatively, D is TRBD1 or TRBD2 (6 bases each). This CDR3 has 14 amino acids. The V gene's germline CDR1 is SEHNR and CDR2 FQNEAQ (reference sequence). Between the trimmed V and J ends, which lost 4 bases and 4 bases, there was a span of 13 bases. The CDR3 spells CASSYQQGGETQYF. As DNA, the CDR3 is TGTGCCAGCAGCTATCAACAGGGAGGAGAGACCCAGTACTTC.

The chain recombines TRBV20-1 with TRBJ2-3, with 8 bases aligning to TRBD1. The CDR3 length is 14 residues. Germline CDR1 reads DFQATT; CDR2 reads SNEGSKA (reference sequence). V dropped 5 bases and J dropped 0; count of bases not matched to a gene: 4. CDR3 in amino acids: CSAQRTGSTDTQYF. The CDR3 nucleotides are TGCAGTGCTCAGCGGACAGGGAGCACAGATACGCAGTATTTT.

The V and J genes are TRBV9 and TRBJ1-6, with 7 positions matching TRBD1. There are 15 residues in the CDR3. Unmatched junction bases numbered 6, after V lost 0 bases and J lost 9 bases. The germline V gene has CDR1 SGDLS and CDR2 YYNGEE. The CDR3, as DNA: TGTGCCAGCAGCGTAGAAGGGACAGTTGGTTCACCCCTCCACTTT. Protein: CASSVEGTVGSPLHF. Full variable domain (outside the CDR3, taken from reference TRBV9 and TRBJ1-6): DSGVTQTPKHLITATGQRVTLRCSPRSGDLSVYWYQQSLDQGLQFLIQYYNGEERAKGNILERFSAQQFPDLHSELNLSSLELGDSALYFCASSVEGTVGSPLHFGNGTRLTVT.

This clonotype was counted a few times. This chain links TRBV5-1 with TRBJ1-4; D not resolved. This CDR3 comprises 14 residues. Looked up from germline, CDR1 is SGHRS and CDR2 is YFSETQ. V shed 3 bases and J shed 8 bases, with 14 bases lying between them. CDR3 region: CASSSGPEEEKLFF. The CDR3 DNA reads TGCGCCAGCAGCTCGGGCCCGGAGGAGGAAAAACTGTTTTTT.

This clonotype was found a few times. This rearrangement joins TRBV16 to TRBJ2-5; the D is unclear. The DNA matches TRBJ2-7 better at its end, which makes the J call doubtful. The CDR3 length is 15 residues. Germline V gives CDR1 KGHSY, CDR2 FQNENV. Written as DNA, the CDR3 is TGTGCCAGCAGCCAATCCCTAGGGCAGAACTACGAGCAGTACTTC. This codes for CASSQSLGQNYEQYF.

V and J are TRBV5-1 and TRBJ2-3; weak D call: TRBD1 (6 bases). V lost 5 bases to trimming and J lost 0 bases, with 10 bases between them. From germline, CDR1 is SGHRS and CDR2 YFSETQ. This CDR3 has 14 residues. The CDR3 DNA reads as TGCGCCAGCAGATCAGGGGTCAGCACAGATACGCAGTATTTT. Translated, it gives CASRSGVSTDTQYF.

This clonotype was seen only once. A read error may explain this, as a much larger clone is one base away. The V gene is TRBV11-2, the J gene TRBJ1-5, with unresolved D. With 1 base removed from V and 2 bases from J, the gap between germline ends came to 6 bases. Germline-derived CDR1 and CDR2 are SGHAT and FQNNGV. This CDR3 has 14 residues. CDR3 in amino acids: CASSLAARNQPQHF. CDR3 coding DNA: TGTGCCAGCAGCTTAGCGGCACGCAATCAGCCCCAGCATTTT.

V is TRBV6-5 and J is TRBJ1-3; 8 bases are shared with TRBD1. There are 14 residues in the CDR3. CDR1 MNHEY and CDR2 SVGAGI come from the germline V gene. Germline trimming cut 6 bases from V and 1 base from J; bases unmatched to any gene: 2. The CDR3 here is CASRRTGSGNTIYF. Written as DNA, the CDR3 is TGTGCCAGCAGGAGGACAGGGTCTGGAAACACCATATATTTT.

This clonotype was observed a few times. V is TRBV10-2 and J is TRBJ2-5; no clear D gene. The J call may be in error: the DNA end matches TRBJ2-7 better. Germline V CDR1 and CDR2: WSHSY, SAAADI. CDR3 length equals 12 residues. The CDR3 is CASSEIGNEQYF. Here the CDR3 DNA reads TGCGCCAGCAGTGAGATTGGGAACGAGCAGTACTTC.

This clonotype was seen more than once but under ten times. CDR3 sequence: CASSTSWTDTQYF. The CDR3 bases are TGTGCCAGTAGTACCTCCTGGACAGATACGCAGTATTTT. This chain connects TRBV19 to TRBJ2-3, with no clear D. The CDR3 spans 13 residues. Germline-derived CDR1 and CDR2 are LNHDA and SQIVND (reference sequence). The V gene lost 4 bases and the J gene lost 3 bases, with 8 bases spanning the gap.

This clonotype has more than one count but fewer than ten. V gene TRBV29-1 combines with J gene TRBJ2-1, with D possibly being TRBD2 (6 bases). CDR3 length: 16 residues. Germline V gene lookup returns CDR1 SQVTM and CDR2 ANQGSEA. With 6 bases removed from V and 0 bases from J, the gap between germline ends came to 18 bases. CDR3 protein: CSVGGVEGFSYNEQFF. DNA for the CDR3: TGCAGCGTGGGGGGAGTAGAGGGGTTCTCCTACAATGAGCAGTTCTTC.

The chain joins TRBV6-6 to TRBJ1-1, with TRBD1 as a possible D gene (5 bases). Germline V CDR1 and CDR2: MNHNY, SVGAGI (reference sequence). The CDR3 runs 11 residues. CDR3: CVLVGGTEAFF. The CDR3 DNA follows: TGTGTCCTGGTGGGGGGGACTGAAGCTTTCTTT.

The rearrangement links TRBV6-5 to TRBJ1-3; no clear D gene. This CDR3 is 15 amino acids long. Trimming removed 6 bases at V and 2 bases at J, with 14 bases between. CDR1 MNHEY and CDR2 SVGAGI come from the germline V gene. For the CDR3, the DNA is TGTGCCAGCAGGCGGACCCTAGGTCCTGGAAACACCATATATTTT. It yields the protein CASRRTLGPGNTIYF.

This clonotype was counted a few times. V usage is TRBV14 and J usage is TRBJ2-7; possible D gene TRBD1, 6 bases. The germline V gene has CDR1 SGHDN and CDR2 FVKESK. Trimming shortened V by 1 base and J by 2 bases, and 9 bases separated the two germline ends. The CDR3 is 14 amino acids. The CDR3 protein is CASSQGRTAYEQYF. CDR3 nucleotides: TGTGCCAGCAGCCAAGGCCGGACAGCCTACGAGCAGTACTTC.

The genes are TRBV7-2 and TRBJ2-4, with D unclear. This CDR3 comprises 16 residues. CDR1 and CDR2 (germline): SGHTA, FQGNSA. The V and J ends lost 5 bases and 0 bases respectively, with 14 bases between them. The CDR3 coding sequence is TGTGCCAGCAGCCACAGTACTATCTTAGCCAAAAACATTCAGTACTTC. This translates into CASSHSTILAKNIQYF.

V is TRBV29-1 and J is TRBJ1-1, with D maybe TRBD1 (6 bases). Trimming left V 4 bases short and J 4 bases short, with 13 bases between. CDR3 length equals 13 residues. Germline V gene data show CDR1 as SQVTM and CDR2 as ANQGSEA. This chain's CDR3 is CSVGGHSVTEAFF. CDR3 sequence (DNA): TGCAGCGTTGGGGGACACTCGGTCACTGAAGCTTTCTTT.

In this sample, this clonotype turned up many times. V is TRBV6-7 and J is TRBJ2-3; the match to TRBD1 covers 7 bases. TRBV6-7 is known as an ORF, though its function is uncertain. The V and J ends lost 5 bases and 4 bases, in that order; junction bases with no gene match: 12. The CDR3 runs to 16 residues. The CDR3 DNA follows: TGTGCCAGCAGTGGGGACAGCCCTTGGAGAGCAGATACGCAGTATTTT. Translation gives CASSGDSPWRADTQYF.

The genes are TRBV13 and TRBJ1-2, with 7 positions matching TRBD1. The V gene's germline CDR1 is PRHDT and CDR2 FYEKMQ (reference sequence). The CDR3 length is 14 residues. V shed 4 bases and J 7 bases; nucleotides not matched to a gene: 9. In DNA, the CDR3 is TGTGCCAGCAGCTCAAACTACAGGGGTGGTGGCTACACCTTC. It specifies CASSSNYRGGGYTF.

This clonotype was picked up a small number of times. J is TRBJ2-3 and V is TRBV10-2; 8 bases line up with TRBD1. The V segment lost 8 bases and the J segment 7 bases; nucleotides outside the gene matches: 11. This CDR3 spans 14 amino acids. CDR1 and CDR2 (germline): WSHSY, SAAADI. CDR3 bases: TGCGCCAGCGGTTCGGGGCAGGGGGCTTATACGCAGTATTTT. This gives the protein CASGSGQGAYTQYF.

This clonotype was counted many times. The chain has TRBV5-1 and TRBJ2-4; D might be TRBD1 (6 bases). Germline V gene data show CDR1 as SGHRS and CDR2 as YFSETQ. Trimming shortened V by 4 bases and J by 5 bases, and 13 bases separated the two germline ends. This CDR3 contains 14 residues. The CDR3 bases are TGCGCCAGCAGCAAGACAGCAGGGGAAAACATTCAGTACTTC. The encoded protein is CASSKTAGENIQYF.